Listed here are 10 T cell receptor beta chains from one sample, sequenced in a study of cytomegalovirus exposure and HLA in healthy donors. The PCR was carried out with 60 Vbeta primers and 13 Jbeta primers. Measured with immunoSEQ multiplex PCR; TCRdb has only the in-frame clones, and not every one. Of more than 95,000 clones in the sample, approximately 75% were seen once. Sequences were obtained from PBMCs. The receptors were sampled from a man in his fifties in good health and CMV-seropositive.

This chain links TRBV28 with TRBJ1-1; 8 bases align to TRBD1. Trimming at V came to 6 bases and at J to 5 bases, leaving 11 bases not matched to a gene. The CDR3 consists of 15 residues. CDR1 is MDHEN and CDR2 is SYDVKM in the germline V gene. CDR3 sequence reads: CASRRRTGRNTEAFF. CDR3 bases: TGTGCCAGCAGGCGTCGGACAGGGAGAAATACTGAAGCTTTCTTT.

The J gene is TRBJ1-1, the V gene TRBV18, with a tentative D call TRBD1 (6 bases). Germline assignment: CDR1 KGHSH and CDR2 LQKENI. CDR3 length: 13 amino acids. Trimming took off 3 bases at V and 5 bases at J, with 10 bases between the two ends. CDR3 nucleotides: TGTGCCAGCTCACCTTTGGGGGCTACTGAAGCTTTCTTT. It yields the protein CASSPLGATEAFF.

The rearrangement links TRBV4-2 to TRBJ2-3; D gene unclear. The CDR3 consists of 15 residues. V lost 1 base and J lost 1, with 9 bases in between. Germline lookup yields CDR1 LGHNA and CDR2 YNFKEQ. This chain's CDR3 is CASSQGAHRTDTQYF. As DNA, the CDR3 is TGTGCCAGCAGCCAAGGGGCCCACCGCACAGATACGCAGTATTTT.

This clone is a singleton in its sample. The chain carries TRBV14 and TRBJ2-1, with 12 positions matching TRBD2. The germline V gene has CDR1 SGHDN and CDR2 FVKESK. This CDR3 is 15 amino acids long. Trimming took 4 bases from V and 6 from J; bases not matched to a gene: 4. The CDR3 bases are TGTGCCAGCAGCCGATCTAGCGGGAGGGGCAATGAGCAGTTCTTC. Amino acids: CASSRSSGRGNEQFF. The variable domain in full, with the rest retrieved from reference TRBV14 and TRBJ2-1, is EAGVTQFPSHSVIEKGQTVTLRCDPISGHDNLYWYRRVMGKEIKFLLHFVKESKQDESGMPNNRFLAERTGGTYSTLKVQPAELEDSGVYFCASSRSSGRGNEQFFGPGTRLTVL.

The V and J genes are TRBV7-2 and TRBJ1-1; possible D gene TRBD1, 6 bases. From germline, CDR1 is SGHTA and CDR2 FQGNSA. There are 12 residues in the CDR3. V lost 11 bases and J 3 bases, leaving 13 bases between the germline ends. The CDR3 coding sequence is TGTGCCGCGGGGGGCAGGTACACTGAAGCTTTCTTT. Translated, it gives CAAGGRYTEAFF.

V is TRBV5-1 and J is TRBJ2-7; 8 bases map to TRBD1. Trimming at V came to 0 bases and at J to 3 bases, leaving 8 bases not matched to a gene. CDR3 size: 16 residues. Germline values: CDR1 SGHRS, CDR2 YFSETQ. CDR3 DNA sequence: TGCGCCAGCAGCTTGGGACAGGGGATAGGTAGCTACGAGCAGTACTTC. Encoded protein: CASSLGQGIGSYEQYF.

The chain has TRBV29-1 and TRBJ1-3, with 11 positions matching TRBD1. This CDR3 comprises 15 residues. Germline CDR1 reads SQVTM; CDR2 reads ANQGSEA. Unmatched junction bases numbered 8, after V lost 7 bases and J lost 3 bases. The CDR3 loop is CSARGQGAGGNTIYF. The CDR3 DNA follows: TGCAGCGCCAGAGGACAGGGGGCAGGTGGAAACACCATATATTTT.

The chain employs TRBV5-8 and TRBJ2-3; tentative D call: TRBD2 (6 bases). V shed 4 bases and J shed 1 base, with 16 bases lying between them. The germline CDR1 and CDR2 sequences are SGHTS and YDEGEE. The CDR3 runs to 16 residues. The CDR3 protein is CASSEGAGKGTDTQYF. The CDR3 nucleotides are TGTGCCAGCAGCGAGGGCGCGGGGAAGGGCACAGATACGCAGTATTTT.

The genes are TRBV10-2 and TRBJ1-2; 7 nucleotides agree with TRBD1. Germline V lookup: CDR1 WSHSY, CDR2 SAAADI. This CDR3 comprises 16 residues. V was clipped by 0 bases and J by 5 bases; unmatched bases: 9. CDR3 DNA: TGCGCCAGCAGTGAGTCGAAGTGGTTACAGGGGTATGGCTACACCTTC. Its protein is CASSESKWLQGYGYTF.

The CDR3 DNA reads as TGTGCCAGCAGCGTAGAAACTAGCCTCACAGATACGCAGTATTTT. Translation gives CASSVETSLTDTQYF. V and J are TRBV9 and TRBJ2-3; maybe TRBD2 (6 bases). This CDR3 region has 15 residues. Trimming stripped 0 bases from V and 2 bases from J, with 10 bases between. CDR1 SGDLS and CDR2 YYNGEE come from the germline V gene.